This TCR beta chain was sequenced during a study of low-dose radiotherapy and immunotherapy resistance in tumors (dated by TCRdb to between 2021 and 2022). Describing the broader study: In Cohort 1, 0.5 Gy per fraction was delivered every 2 weeks, and a total PTV dose of 6.5 Gy was prescribed. For Cohort 2, the dose was 1 Gy per fraction given every two weeks, adding up to 13 Gy in total across 26 weeks. Nivolumab was administered intravenously as a 240 mg flat dose every two weeks, and ipilimumab was administered intravenously at 1 mg/kg every six weeks. Intravenous cyclophosphamide at 200 mg/m2 was administered every two weeks, one day ahead of each radiation and immunotherapy administration. Starting on cycle 1 day 1, patients took 300 mg of aspirin by mouth once daily for four cycles. No randomization into treatment groups was done for the people taking part in the trial. The translational analysis covered eight patients: three from the first dose cohort and the first five from the second dose cohort.

The CDR3 spans 14 residues, from the cysteine through the phenylalanine. Just CDR3 DNA is preserved here, 42 bases in frame from base 1. CDR1 MDHEN and CDR2 SYDVKM were looked up in the germline V gene. V and J are trimmed by 6 bases and 5 bases, and the gene matches miss 7 bases of the junction. The intended sense of this specimen's time point label: before trial treatment. Donors were enrolled in RACIN, a single-arm phase I dose-escalation trial combining nivolumab, ipilimumab, aspirin, low-dose cyclophosphamide and low-dose radiotherapy. Patients were eligible if they had advanced solid tumors that were TIL-negative. Superscript III and a set of TRAV- and TRBV-specific primers were used to synthesize first-strand cDNA, so that both TCRalpha and TCRbeta chains were covered. TCRs were amplified for approximately 20 PCR cycles with Phusion, using a constant-region primer paired with the adapter attached to the V primers. The MessageAmp II aRNA Amplification Kit was used to amplify the isolated mRNA, with in vitro transcription run for approximately 15 hours at 37 degrees C. The Dynabeads mRNA DIRECT Purification Kit was used to isolate the mRNA for TCR sequencing. Indexed Illumina adapters were added in a second roughly 25-cycle Phusion PCR, and the resulting products were purified with AMPure XP beads. Deep sequencing of TCRalpha and TCRbeta libraries was performed on an Illumina MiniSeq instrument. As for the authors' bioinformatics: Custom Perl scripts were used to pool TCR sequences that encoded the same protein, to remove out-of-frame sequences, and to calculate the abundance of each clonotype. Any TCR sequence supported by only a single read was excluded from analysis. Repertoire metrics included Shannon entropy, Gini index, clonality, richness, and frequency of TCRs shared between repertoires. TCRdb's own reprocessing of the public reads used fastp at Q25 and MiXCR and kept productive beta chains. Merged by CDR3 protein, the rows form single entries marked with the most common genes and DNA. The V and J calls were determined by TCRdb, not by the authors. This sample gives 100,000 or so distinct CDR3 sequences in total; 9.4% of them show up just once. The ten largest clones take up under 1.1% of the sample.

This clonotype occurred many times. Its binding antigen is unknown. No much larger clone is present one base from it, and per-base qualities are unavailable. The receptor chain draws on TRBV28 and TRBJ2-7; 10 bases in the junction line up with TRBD2. The sequence was obtained from a male donor with prostate cancer. The sequencing here drew on PBMCs, taken before treatment. The CDR3 region reads CASSFLAGDNEQYF. The base sequence is TGTGCCAGCAGCTTTCTAGCGGGAGACAACGAGCAGTACTTC.